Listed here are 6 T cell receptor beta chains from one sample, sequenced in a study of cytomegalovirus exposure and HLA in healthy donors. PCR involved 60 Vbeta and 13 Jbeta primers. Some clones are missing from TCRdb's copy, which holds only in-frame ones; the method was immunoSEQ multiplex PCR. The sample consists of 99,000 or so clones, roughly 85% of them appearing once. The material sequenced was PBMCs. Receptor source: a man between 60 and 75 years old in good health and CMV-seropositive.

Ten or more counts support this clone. CDR3 in DNA: TGTGCCAGCAGTCAGAACCCGGGCGGGATGGGCTACACCTTC. Protein: CASSQNPGGMGYTF. The chain joins TRBV6-5 to TRBJ1-2, with D hard to call. Germline assignment: CDR1 MNHEY and CDR2 SVGAGI. Trimming removed 5 bases from V and 8 bases from J, with 18 bases in between. CDR3 size: 14 residues.

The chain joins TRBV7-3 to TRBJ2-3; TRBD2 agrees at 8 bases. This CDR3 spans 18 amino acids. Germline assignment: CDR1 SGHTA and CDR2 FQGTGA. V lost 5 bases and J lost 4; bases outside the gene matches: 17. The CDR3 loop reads CASSPTRTSRGGSDTQYF. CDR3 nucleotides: TGTGCCAGCAGCCCGACCAGGACTAGCCGTGGAGGGTCAGATACGCAGTATTTT.

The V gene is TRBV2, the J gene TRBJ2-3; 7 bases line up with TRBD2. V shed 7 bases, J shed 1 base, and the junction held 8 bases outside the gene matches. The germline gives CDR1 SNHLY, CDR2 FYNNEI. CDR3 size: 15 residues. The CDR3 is CASTLLATGTDTQYF. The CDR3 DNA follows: TGTGCCAGCACCTTACTAGCGACTGGCACAGATACGCAGTATTTT.

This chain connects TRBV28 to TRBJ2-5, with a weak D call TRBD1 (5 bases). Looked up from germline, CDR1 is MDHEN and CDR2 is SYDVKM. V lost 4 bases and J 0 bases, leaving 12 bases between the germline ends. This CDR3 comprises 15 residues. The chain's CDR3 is CASSSWGSYQETQYF. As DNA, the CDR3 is TGTGCCAGCAGTTCCTGGGGCTCGTACCAAGAGACCCAGTACTTC.

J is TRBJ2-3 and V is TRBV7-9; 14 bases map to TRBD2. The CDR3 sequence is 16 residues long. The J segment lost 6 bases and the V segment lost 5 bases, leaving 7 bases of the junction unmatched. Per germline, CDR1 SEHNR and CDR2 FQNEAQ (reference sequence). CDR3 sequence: CASSQGLAGARDTQYF. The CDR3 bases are TGTGCCAGCAGCCAGGGACTAGCGGGGGCTCGGGATACGCAGTATTTT. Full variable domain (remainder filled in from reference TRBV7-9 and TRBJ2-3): DTGVSQNPRHKITKRGQNVTFRCDPISEHNRLYWYRQTLGQGPEFLTYFQNEAQLEKSRLLSDRFSAERPKGSFSTLEIQRTEQGDSAMYLCASSQGLAGARDTQYFGPGTRLTVL.

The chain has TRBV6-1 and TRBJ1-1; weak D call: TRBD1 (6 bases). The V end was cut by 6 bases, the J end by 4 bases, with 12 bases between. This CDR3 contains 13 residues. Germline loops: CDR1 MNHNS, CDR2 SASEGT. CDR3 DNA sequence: TGTGCCAGCAGCGCACAGGGTGGCACTGAAGCTTTCTTT. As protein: CASSAQGGTEAFF.